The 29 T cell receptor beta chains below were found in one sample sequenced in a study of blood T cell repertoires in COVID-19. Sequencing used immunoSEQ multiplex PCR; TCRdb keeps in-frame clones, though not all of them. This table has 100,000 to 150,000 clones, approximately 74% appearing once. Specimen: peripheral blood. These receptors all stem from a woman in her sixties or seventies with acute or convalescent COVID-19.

The CDR3 is CASSLRTGMNTGELFF. CDR3 DNA: TGTGCCAGCAGCTTAAGGACCGGGATGAACACCGGGGAGCTGTTTTTT. The chain couples TRBV7-2 to TRBJ2-2; possibly TRBD2 for D (5 bases). Germline CDR1 and CDR2: SGHTA and FQGNSA. Trimming removed 2 bases from V and 1 base from J, with 11 bases in between. This CDR3 has 16 amino acids.

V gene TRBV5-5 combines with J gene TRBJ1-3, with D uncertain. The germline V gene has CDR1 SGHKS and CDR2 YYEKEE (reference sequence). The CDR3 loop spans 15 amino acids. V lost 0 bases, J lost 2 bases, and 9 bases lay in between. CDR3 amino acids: CASSLAWLPGNTIYF. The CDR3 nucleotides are TGTGCCAGCAGCTTGGCATGGCTGCCTGGAAACACCATATATTTT.

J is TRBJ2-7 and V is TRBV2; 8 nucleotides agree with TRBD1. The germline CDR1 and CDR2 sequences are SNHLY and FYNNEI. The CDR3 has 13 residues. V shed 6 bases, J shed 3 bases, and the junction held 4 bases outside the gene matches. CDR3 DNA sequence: TGTGCCAGCAGCCCGGACAGGGACTACGAGCAGTACTTC. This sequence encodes CASSPDRDYEQYF.

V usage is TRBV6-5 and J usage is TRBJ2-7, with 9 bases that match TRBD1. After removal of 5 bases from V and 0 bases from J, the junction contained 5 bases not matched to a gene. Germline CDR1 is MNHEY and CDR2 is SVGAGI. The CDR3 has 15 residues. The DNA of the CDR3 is TGTGCCAGCAGTACCGGGACAGGGAGCTCCTACGAGCAGTACTTC. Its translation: CASSTGTGSSYEQYF.

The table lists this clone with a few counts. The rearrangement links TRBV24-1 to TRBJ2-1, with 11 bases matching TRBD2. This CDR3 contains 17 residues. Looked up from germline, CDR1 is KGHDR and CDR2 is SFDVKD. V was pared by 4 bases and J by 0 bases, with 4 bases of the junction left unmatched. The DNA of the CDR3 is TGTGCCACCAGTGAACCGGGACTAGCGGACTCCTACAATGAGCAGTTCTTC. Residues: CATSEPGLADSYNEQFF.

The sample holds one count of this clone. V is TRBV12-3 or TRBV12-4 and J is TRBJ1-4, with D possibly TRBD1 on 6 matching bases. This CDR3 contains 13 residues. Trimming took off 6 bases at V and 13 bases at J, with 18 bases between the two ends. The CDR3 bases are TGTGCCAGCAGCCTTCGAGGGGGGGATACACTGTTTTTT. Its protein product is CASSLRGGDTLFF.

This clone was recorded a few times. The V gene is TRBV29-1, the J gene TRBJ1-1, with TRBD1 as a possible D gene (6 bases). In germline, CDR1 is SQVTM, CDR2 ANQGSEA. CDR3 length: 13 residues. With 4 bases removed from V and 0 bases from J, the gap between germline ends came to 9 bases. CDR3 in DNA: TGCAGCGTTGTACAGGGCCTGAACACTGAAGCTTTCTTT. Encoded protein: CSVVQGLNTEAFF.

In DNA, the CDR3 is TGTGCCATCAGTGAGCCGGGACTAGCAGAGAGATCCTACGAGCAGTACTTC. Protein sequence: CAISEPGLAERSYEQYF. V is TRBV10-3 and J is TRBJ2-7; 9 bases fit TRBD2. Germline trimming cut 2 bases from V and 1 base from J; bases unmatched to any gene: 9. The V gene's germline CDR1 is ENHRY and CDR2 SYGVKD. The CDR3 consists of 17 residues.

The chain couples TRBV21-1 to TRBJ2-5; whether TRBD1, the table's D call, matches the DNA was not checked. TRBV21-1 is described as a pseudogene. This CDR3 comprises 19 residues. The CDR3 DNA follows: TGTGCCAGCAGCCAATTACCGGGACAGGGGGCGCCTGACCAAGAGACCCAGTACTTC. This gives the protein CASSQLPGQGAPDQETQYF.

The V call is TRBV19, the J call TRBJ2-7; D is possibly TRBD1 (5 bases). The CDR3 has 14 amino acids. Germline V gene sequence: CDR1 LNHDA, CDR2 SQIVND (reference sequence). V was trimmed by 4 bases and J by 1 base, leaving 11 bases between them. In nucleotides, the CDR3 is TGTGCCAGTAGTACCGACCCAGGGTCCTACGAGCAGTACTTC. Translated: CASSTDPGSYEQYF.

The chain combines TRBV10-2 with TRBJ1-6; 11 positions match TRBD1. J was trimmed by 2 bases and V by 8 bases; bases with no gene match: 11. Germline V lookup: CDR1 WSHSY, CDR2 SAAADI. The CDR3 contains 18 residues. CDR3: CASSPSGQGAAYNSPLHF. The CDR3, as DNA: TGCGCCAGCTCACCCTCCGGACAGGGGGCCGCCTATAATTCACCCCTCCACTTT.

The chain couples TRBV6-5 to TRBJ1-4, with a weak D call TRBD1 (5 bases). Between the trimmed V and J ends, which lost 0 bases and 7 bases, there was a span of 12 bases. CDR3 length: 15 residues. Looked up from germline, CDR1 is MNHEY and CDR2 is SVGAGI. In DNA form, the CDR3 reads TGTGCCAGCAGTTACTCGTGGGGGGTGGGTGAAAAACTGTTTTTT. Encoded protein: CASSYSWGVGEKLFF.

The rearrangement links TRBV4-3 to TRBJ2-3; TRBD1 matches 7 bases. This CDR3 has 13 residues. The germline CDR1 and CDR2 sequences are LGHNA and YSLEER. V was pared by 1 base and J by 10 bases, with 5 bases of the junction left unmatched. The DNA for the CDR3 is TGCGCCAGCAGCCAAGGTACAGGGGAGCCGCAGTATTTT. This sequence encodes CASSQGTGEPQYF.

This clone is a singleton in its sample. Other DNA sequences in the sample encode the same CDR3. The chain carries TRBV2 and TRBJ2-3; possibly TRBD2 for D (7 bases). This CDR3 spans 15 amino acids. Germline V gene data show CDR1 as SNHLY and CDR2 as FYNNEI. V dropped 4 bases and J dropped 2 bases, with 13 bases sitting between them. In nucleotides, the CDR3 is TGTGCCAGCAGTGCAAGGGGGGGGTACACAGATACGCAGTATTTT. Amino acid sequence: CASSARGGYTDTQYF.

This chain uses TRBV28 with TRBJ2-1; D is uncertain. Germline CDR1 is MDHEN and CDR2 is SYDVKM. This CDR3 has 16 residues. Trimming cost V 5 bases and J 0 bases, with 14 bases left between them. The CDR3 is CASSGPIAGSYNEQFF. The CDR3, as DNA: TGTGCCAGCAGTGGTCCTATTGCCGGCTCCTACAATGAGCAGTTCTTC.

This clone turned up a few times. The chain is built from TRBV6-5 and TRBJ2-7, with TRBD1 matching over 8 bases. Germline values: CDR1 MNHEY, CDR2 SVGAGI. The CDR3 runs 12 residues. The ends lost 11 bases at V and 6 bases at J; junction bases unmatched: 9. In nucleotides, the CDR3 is TGTGCCGCCAGGGGGCCTTTGGGCGAGCAGTACTTC. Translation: CAARGPLGEQYF.

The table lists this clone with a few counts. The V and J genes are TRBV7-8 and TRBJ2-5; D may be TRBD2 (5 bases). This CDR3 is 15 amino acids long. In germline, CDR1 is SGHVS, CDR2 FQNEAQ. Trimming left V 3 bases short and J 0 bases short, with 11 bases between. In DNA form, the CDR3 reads TGTGCCAGCAGCTTGCAGCGGCAGTACCAAGAGACCCAGTACTTC. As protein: CASSLQRQYQETQYF.

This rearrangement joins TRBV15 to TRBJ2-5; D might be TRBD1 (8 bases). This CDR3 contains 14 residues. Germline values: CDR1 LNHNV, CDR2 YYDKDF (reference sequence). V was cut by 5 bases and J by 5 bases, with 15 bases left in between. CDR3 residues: CATSSGQGGETQYF. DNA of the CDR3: TGTGCCACCAGCTCCGGACAGGGAGGGGAGACCCAGTACTTC.

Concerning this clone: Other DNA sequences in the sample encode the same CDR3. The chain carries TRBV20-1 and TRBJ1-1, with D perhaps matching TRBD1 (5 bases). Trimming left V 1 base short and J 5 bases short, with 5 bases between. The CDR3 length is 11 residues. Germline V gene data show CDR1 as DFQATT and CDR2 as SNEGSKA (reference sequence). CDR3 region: CSARGQTEAFF. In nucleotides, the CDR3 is TGCAGTGCTAGAGGACAGACTGAAGCTTTCTTT.

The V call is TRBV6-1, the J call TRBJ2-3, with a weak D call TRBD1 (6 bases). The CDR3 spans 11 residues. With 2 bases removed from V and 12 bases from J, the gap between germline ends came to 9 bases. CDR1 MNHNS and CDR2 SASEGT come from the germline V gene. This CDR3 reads CASSERGHQYF. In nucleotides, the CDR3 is TGTGCCAGCAGTGAACGGGGACATCAGTATTTT.

The CDR3 here is CASSFDAGGHKGYGYTF. The CDR3 DNA sequence: TGCGCCAGCAGCTTTGACGCAGGGGGACATAAGGGCTATGGCTACACCTTC. The rearrangement joins TRBV5-1 to TRBJ1-2, with TRBD1 matching 7 bases. CDR3 length: 17 amino acids. Germline trimming cut 2 bases from V and 4 bases from J; bases unmatched to any gene: 14. Germline-derived CDR1 and CDR2 are SGHRS and YFSETQ. Using reference TRBV5-1 and TRBJ1-2 for the parts outside the CDR3, the full variable domain is KAGVTQTPRYLIKTRGQQVTLSCSPISGHRSVSWYQQTPGQGLQFLFEYFSETQRNKGNFPGRFSGRQFSNSRSEMNVSTLELGDSALYLCASSFDAGGHKGYGYTFGSGTRLTVV.

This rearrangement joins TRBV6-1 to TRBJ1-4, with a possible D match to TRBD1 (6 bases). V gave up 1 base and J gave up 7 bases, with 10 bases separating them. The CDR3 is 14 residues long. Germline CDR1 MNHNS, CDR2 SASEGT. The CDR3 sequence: CASSEGTVVEKLFF. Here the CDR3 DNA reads TGTGCCAGCAGTGAAGGGACAGTGGTTGAAAAACTGTTTTTT.

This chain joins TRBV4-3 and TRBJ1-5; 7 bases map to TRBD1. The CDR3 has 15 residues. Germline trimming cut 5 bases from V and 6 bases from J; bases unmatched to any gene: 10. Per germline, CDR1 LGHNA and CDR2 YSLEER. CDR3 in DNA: TGCGCCAGCAGCTTAAGAACAGGGGAGAGTCAGCCCCAGCATTTT. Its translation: CASSLRTGESQPQHF.

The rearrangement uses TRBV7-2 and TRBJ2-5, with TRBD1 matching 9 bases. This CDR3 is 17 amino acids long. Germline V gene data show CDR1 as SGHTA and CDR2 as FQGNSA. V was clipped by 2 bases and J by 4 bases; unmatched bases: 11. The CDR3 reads CASSLIFGTGIRETQYF. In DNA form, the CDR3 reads TGTGCCAGCAGCTTAATCTTCGGGACAGGGATACGAGAGACCCAGTACTTC.

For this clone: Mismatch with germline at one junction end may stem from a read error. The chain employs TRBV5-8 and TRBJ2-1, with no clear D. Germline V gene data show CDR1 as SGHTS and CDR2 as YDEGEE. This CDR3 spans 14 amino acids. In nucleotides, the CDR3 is TGTGCCAGCAGCCCCCGTAGCTCCTCCAATGAGCAGTTCTTC. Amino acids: CASSPRSSSNEQFF.

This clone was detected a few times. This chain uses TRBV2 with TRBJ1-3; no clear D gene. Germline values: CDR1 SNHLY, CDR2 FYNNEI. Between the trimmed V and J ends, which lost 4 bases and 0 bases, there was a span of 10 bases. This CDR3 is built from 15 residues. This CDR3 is CASSAGWSSGNTIYF. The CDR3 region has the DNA TGTGCCAGCAGTGCCGGCTGGAGCTCTGGAAACACCATATATTTT.

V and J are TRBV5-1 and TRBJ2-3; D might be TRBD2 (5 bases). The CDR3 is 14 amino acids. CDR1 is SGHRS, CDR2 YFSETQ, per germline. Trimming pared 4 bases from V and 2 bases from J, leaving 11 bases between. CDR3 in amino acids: CASSGSTFTDTQYF. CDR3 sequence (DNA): TGCGCCAGCAGCGGGAGTACTTTCACAGATACGCAGTATTTT.

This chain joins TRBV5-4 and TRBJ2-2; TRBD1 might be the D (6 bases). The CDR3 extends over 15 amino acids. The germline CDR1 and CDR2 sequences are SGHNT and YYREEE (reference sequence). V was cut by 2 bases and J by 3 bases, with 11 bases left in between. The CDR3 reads CASSFGGADTGELFF. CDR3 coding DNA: TGTGCCAGCAGCTTTGGGGGCGCGGACACCGGGGAGCTGTTTTTT.

CDR3 amino acids: CASSITGQPRYGYTF. CDR3 coding DNA: TGTGCCAGCAGCATTACGGGACAGCCGAGGTATGGCTACACCTTC. The V and J genes are TRBV5-8 and TRBJ1-2, with TRBD1 identical over 7 bases. This CDR3 region has 15 residues. Germline CDR1 reads SGHTS; CDR2 reads YDEGEE. Trimming cost V 4 bases and J 5 bases; bases outside gene matches: 11.